This entry describes one TCR beta chain. Its antigen is as yet unknown. These data come from a study of cytomegalovirus exposure and HLA in healthy donors. Study conclusions and caveats: An analysis done earlier found most TCR beta V segments productive about 90% or about 30% of the time.

The PCR had 60 Vbeta and 13 Jbeta primers. Using immunoSEQ multiplex PCR, the repertoire was profiled, and TCRdb retains in-frame clones only, with some absent. The data contain around 130,000 clones, roughly three quarters of them singletons. Trimming removed 2 bases from V and 1 base from J, with 12 bases in between. Germline values: CDR1 SGHTA, CDR2 FQGNSA. This CDR3 comprises 15 residues. The TCR comes from a woman aged 18-30 years in good health and CMV-seronegative. J is TRBJ2-7 and V is TRBV7-2, with unresolved D. Sample: PBMCs. The DNA of the CDR3 is TGTGCCAGCAGCTTAACTCGCGGCCTTTCCTACGAGCAGTACTTC. Residues: CASSLTRGLSYEQYF.